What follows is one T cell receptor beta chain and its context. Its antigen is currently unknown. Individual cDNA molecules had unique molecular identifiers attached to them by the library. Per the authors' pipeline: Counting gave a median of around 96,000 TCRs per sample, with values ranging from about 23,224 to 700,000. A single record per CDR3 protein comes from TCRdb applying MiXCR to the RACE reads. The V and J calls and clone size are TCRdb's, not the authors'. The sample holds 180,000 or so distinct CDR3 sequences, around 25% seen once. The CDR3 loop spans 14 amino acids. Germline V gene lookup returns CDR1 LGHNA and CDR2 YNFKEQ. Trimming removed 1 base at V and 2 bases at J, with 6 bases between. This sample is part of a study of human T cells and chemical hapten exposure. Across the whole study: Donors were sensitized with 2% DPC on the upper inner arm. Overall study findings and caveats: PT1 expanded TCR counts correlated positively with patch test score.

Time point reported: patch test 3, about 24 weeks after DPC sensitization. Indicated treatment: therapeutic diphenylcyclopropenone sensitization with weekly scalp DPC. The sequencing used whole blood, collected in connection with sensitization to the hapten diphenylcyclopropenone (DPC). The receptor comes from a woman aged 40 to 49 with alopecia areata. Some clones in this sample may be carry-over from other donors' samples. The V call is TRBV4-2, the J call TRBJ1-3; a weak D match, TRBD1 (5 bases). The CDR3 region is CASSQVGAGNTIYF. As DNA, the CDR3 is TGTGCCAGCAGCCAAGTAGGGGCTGGAAACACCATATATTTT.